A selection of T cell receptor beta chains follows, all from one sample in a study of regulatory T cells in long-lasting Graves disease. MiXCR, applied by TCRdb to the multiplex PCR reads, yields one record per CDR3 protein. The table lists roughly 520,000 distinct CDR3 sequences, 12% of them singletons. The sample also formed part of further work on T cells in Graves' hyperthyroidism and ophthalmopathy.

The sequenced sample was peripheral blood mononuclear cells (PBMCs), obtained at new diagnosis, from a patient treated with antithyroid drugs. These receptors all stem from a woman aged 25 to 39 with Graves disease. CDR3s include the opening cysteine and the closing phenylalanine or tryptophan. The D gene is left open where the match is weak. Expanded clones get a size class; other rows say once, few or many, or leave the size out.

TRBJ2-1	TRBV11-3	.	many	TGTGCCAGCAGCGAGGGGGAACAGAATGAGCAGTTCTTC	CASSEGEQNEQFF
TRBJ1-6	TRBV12-3/TRBV12-4	.	many	TGTGCCAGCAGCTTAGGGCAGGGGAGGTCTCCCCTCCACTTT	CASSLGQGRSPLHF
TRBJ2-7	TRBV25-1	.	many	TGTGCCAGCATTGGACAGACGAGCTCCTACGAGCAGTACTTC	CASIGQTSSYEQYF
TRBJ1-5	TRBV18	.	.	TGTGCCAGCTCGCAGGCACAGGGTGAGGGCAATCAGCCCCAGCATTTT	CASSQAQGEGNQPQHF
TRBJ2-7	TRBV7-8	.	few	TGTGCCAGCAGCGCTTCCGTCTACGAGCAGTACTTC	CASSASVYEQYF
TRBJ2-2	TRBV6-1	.	.	TGTGCTAATCGGGCGGGGCCCACCGGGGAGCTGTTTTTT	CANRAGPTGELFF
TRBJ1-1	TRBV12-3/TRBV12-4	.	many	TGTGCCAGCAGTTCCCGGTATGAAGCTTTCTTT	CASSSRYEAFF
TRBJ1-4	TRBV6-2/TRBV6-3	TRBD1	many	TGTGCCAGCAGTTATACCAAAGGGGGCGAAAAACTGTTTTTT	CASSYTKGGEKLFF
TRBJ2-7	TRBV7-8	TRBD2	many	TGTGCCAGCAGCCCGTGGAGGACTAGCGGTTACGAGCAGTACTTC	CASSPWRTSGYEQYF
TRBJ1-1	TRBV28	.	many	TGTGCCAGCAGTCCGACTCGGATGGGAGCTTTCTTT	CASSPTRMGAFF
TRBJ2-5	TRBV18	.	few	TGTGCCAGCTCACCTGTGGGACGCCAAGAGACCCAGTACTTC	CASSPVGRQETQYF
TRBJ2-2	TRBV11-2	.	many	TGTGCCAGCAGCTTGGATAGGGGAACCGGGGAGCTGTTTTTT	CASSLDRGTGELFF
TRBJ2-2	TRBV7-2	TRBD2	many	TGTGCCAGCAGCTTAGCTCTCTGGGCTAGCGGGAGCGGGGAGCTGTTTTTT	CASSLALWASGSGELFF
TRBJ1-1	TRBV6-5	.	many	TGTGCCAGCAGTTACTCGATGCATGGCGACACTGAAGCTTTCTTT	CASSYSMHGDTEAFF
TRBJ2-2	TRBV28	TRBD1	.	TGTGCCAGCAGGGCAGGGACAGGGCGGACCGGGGAGCTGTTTTTT	CASRAGTGRTGELFF
TRBJ2-1	TRBV5-1	TRBD2	.	TGCGCCAGCAGCTTGGTGGCTAGCGGGACTGGTGGGCAGTTCTTC	CASSLVASGTGGQFF
TRBJ1-1	TRBV6-1	.	.	TGTGCCAGCGCCGGAAGGAGGACTGAAGCTTTCTTT	CASAGRRTEAFF
TRBJ1-1	TRBV4-1	TRBD1	few	TGCGCCAGCAGGGATCAGGGGGCCACTGAAGCTTTCTTT	CASRDQGATEAFF
TRBJ2-5	TRBV2	TRBD2	many	TGTGCCAGCAGTGAAACGGTAGCGGGAGGGGAGACCCAGTACTTC	CASSETVAGGETQYF
TRBJ2-3	TRBV29-1	.	few	TGCAGCGTTGAACGCGGGGTGACAGATACGCAGTATTTT	CSVERGVTDTQYF
TRBJ1-1	TRBV6-9	TRBD1	many	TGTGCCAGCAGTTACCCCTCAGGGGGCGGATACACTGAAGCTTTCTTT	CASSYPSGGGYTEAFF
TRBJ1-2	TRBV27	.	many	TGTGCCAGCCGTTTGACGGGGGGCGCTTCTGGCTACACCTTC	CASRLTGGASGYTF
TRBJ2-5	TRBV30	.	.	TGTGCCTCCGCAGGGAGCGGAGTAAAGACGCAGTACTTC	CASAGSGVKTQYF
TRBJ2-7	TRBV20-1	.	few	TGCAGTGCTCCCCGTCGGGGCCTCAACGAGCAGTACTTC	CSAPRRGLNEQYF
TRBJ1-1	TRBV6-2/TRBV6-3	.	many	TGTGCCAGCAGTTACGAACACACGAACACTGAAGCTTTCTTT	CASSYEHTNTEAFF
TRBJ2-7	TRBV13	.	many	TGTGCCAGCAGCATTCAGGGACGAGCTGGCTACGAGCAGTACTTC	CASSIQGRAGYEQYF
TRBJ2-7	TRBV19	.	.	TGTGCCAGTAGCTTGAGGGGGGCGGCCGAGCAGTACTTC	CASSLRGAAEQYF
TRBJ1-2	TRBV30	.	many	TGTGCCTGGAGTGGGGGTTACGGCTATGGCTACACCTTC	CAWSGGYGYGYTF
TRBJ2-1	TRBV10-1	TRBD2	.	TGCGCCAGCAGCACCGGGACTAGCGGGAGATACAATGAGCAGTTCTTC	CASSTGTSGRYNEQFF